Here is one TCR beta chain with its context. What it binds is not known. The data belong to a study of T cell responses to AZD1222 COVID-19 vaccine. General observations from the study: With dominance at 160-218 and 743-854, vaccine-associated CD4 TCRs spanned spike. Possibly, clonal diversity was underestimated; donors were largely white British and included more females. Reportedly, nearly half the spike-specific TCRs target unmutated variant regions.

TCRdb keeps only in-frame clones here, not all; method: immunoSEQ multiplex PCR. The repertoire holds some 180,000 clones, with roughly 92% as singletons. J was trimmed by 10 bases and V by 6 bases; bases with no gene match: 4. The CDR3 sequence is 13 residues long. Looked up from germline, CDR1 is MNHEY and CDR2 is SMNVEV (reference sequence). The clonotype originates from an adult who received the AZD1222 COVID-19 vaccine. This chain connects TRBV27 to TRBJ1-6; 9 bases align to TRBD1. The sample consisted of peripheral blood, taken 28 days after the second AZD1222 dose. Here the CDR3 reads CASRGQGTSPLHF. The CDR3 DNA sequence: TGTGCCAGCAGGGGACAGGGAACCTCACCCCTCCACTTT.